Listed here are 19 T cell receptor beta chains from one sample, sequenced in a study of blood T cell repertoires in COVID-19. Libraries were prepared by immunoSEQ multiplex PCR; TCRdb keeps only in-frame clonotypes and omits some of them. The table lists about 81,000 clones, over 65% of them singletons, with approximately 15% in the top ten. The specimen sequenced was peripheral blood. These receptors came from a woman in her seventies with acute or convalescent COVID-19.

The chain recombines TRBV11-2 with TRBJ2-5, with 13 bases identical to TRBD2. Germline-derived CDR1 and CDR2 are SGHAT and FQNNGV. This CDR3 has 16 amino acids. Trimming took 3 bases from V and 8 from J; bases not matched to a gene: 9. The CDR3: CASSLTGTSGDKTQYF. The CDR3 DNA sequence: TGTGCCAGCAGCTTGACGGGGACTAGCGGGGACAAAACCCAGTACTTC. The variable domain in full, with the rest retrieved from reference TRBV11-2 and TRBJ2-5, is EAGVAQSPRYKIIEKRQSVAFWCNPISGHATLYWYQQILGQGPKLLIQFQNNGVVDDSQLPKDRFSAERLKGVDSTLKIQPAKLEDSAVYLCASSLTGTSGDKTQYFGPGTRLLVL.

This chain connects TRBV7-2 to TRBJ2-5; TRBD2 aligns across 7 bases. CDR1 SGHTA and CDR2 FQGNSA come from the germline V gene. The V segment lost 3 bases and the J segment 7 bases; nucleotides outside the gene matches: 11. The CDR3 has 15 amino acids. CDR3 residues: CASSFLAAVGGTQYF. DNA for the CDR3: TGTGCCAGCAGCTTTCTAGCGGCTGTCGGCGGGACCCAGTACTTC.

A note on this clone: This sample also contains other DNA sequences that code for the same CDR3. This chain connects TRBV5-1 to TRBJ1-1, with D possibly matching TRBD1 (5 bases). The V gene lost 2 bases and the J gene lost 3 bases, with 11 bases spanning the gap. Germline V gene lookup returns CDR1 SGHRS and CDR2 YFSETQ. The CDR3 has 14 residues. Written as DNA, the CDR3 is TGCGCCAGCAGCTTAGGGGTAGGCGACACTGAAGCTTTCTTT. As protein: CASSLGVGDTEAFF.

This clone was seen only a few times. The chain uses TRBV6-5 and TRBJ2-6; 7 bases align to TRBD1. The CDR3 spans 14 residues. Germline-derived CDR1 and CDR2 are MNHEY and SVGAGI. The V segment lost 7 bases and the J segment 11 bases; nucleotides outside the gene matches: 11. For the CDR3, the DNA is TGTGCCAGCACCATAGACAGGGCCCACCACGTCCTGACTTTC. Translation: CASTIDRAHHVLTF.

This sequence joins TRBV11-2 and TRBJ2-3, with 7 bases lining up with TRBD2. CDR3 length: 16 residues. Germline-derived CDR1 and CDR2 are SGHAT and FQNNGV. V was pared by 1 base and J by 4 bases, with 8 bases of the junction left unmatched. CDR3 DNA: TGTGCCAGCAGCTTAGTTGGCGGGGGACGGGCAGATACGCAGTATTTT. It codes for CASSLVGGGRADTQYF.

The V call is TRBV28, the J call TRBJ2-2; 9 bases are shared with TRBD2. The V gene's germline CDR1 is MDHEN and CDR2 SYDVKM. The CDR3 runs to 17 residues. V gave up 2 bases and J gave up 2 bases; unmatched junction bases: 6. The CDR3 region has the DNA TGTGCCAGCAGTTTAGTCAGGCTAGCGGGAAACACCGGGGAGCTGTTTTTT. This encodes CASSLVRLAGNTGELFF.

The chain is built from TRBV28 and TRBJ1-2, with no clear D. The CDR3 loop spans 12 amino acids. Germline CDR1 reads MDHEN; CDR2 reads SYDVKM. The germline V and J ends were trimmed by 5 bases and 3 bases, with 7 bases remaining between them. The CDR3 DNA sequence: TGTGCCAGCAGTGCTGAGTACTATGGCTACACCTTC. It codes for CASSAEYYGYTF.

This chain joins TRBV7-8 and TRBJ1-1; TRBD1 might be the D (5 bases). The CDR3 is 15 amino acids. Germline V gene sequence: CDR1 SGHVS, CDR2 FQNEAQ. Between the trimmed V and J ends, which lost 5 bases and 3 bases, there was a span of 16 bases. As DNA, the CDR3 is TGTGCCAGCAGCCACGACAGCTACGGGTACACTGAAGCTTTCTTT. This translates into CASSHDSYGYTEAFF.

This clone was observed once. The J gene is TRBJ2-1, the V gene TRBV13, with 9 bases matching TRBD2. V lost 6 bases, J lost 7 bases, and 7 bases stayed unmatched. This CDR3 is built from 14 residues. Germline CDR1 and CDR2: PRHDT and FYEKMQ (reference sequence). CDR3 in amino acids: CASRLAGGRNEQFF. CDR3 DNA: TGTGCCAGCAGGCTGGCGGGGGGGCGGAATGAGCAGTTCTTC. The full variable domain, in which reference TRBV13 and TRBJ2-1 provide the parts outside the CDR3, is AAGVIQSPRHLIKEKRETATLKCYPIPRHDTVYWYQQGPGQDPQFLISFYEKMQSDKGSIPDRFSAQQFSDYHSELNMSSLELGDSALYFCASRLAGGRNEQFFGPGTRLTVL.

The rearrangement links TRBV7-8 to TRBJ1-5, with unresolved D. CDR3 length: 14 amino acids. V was clipped by 1 base and J by 9 bases, with 13 bases between them. Germline V CDR1 and CDR2: SGHVS, FQNEAQ. DNA of the CDR3: TGTGCCAGCAGCTTAGGCCAACAACGGAGGCCCCAGCATTTT. Its protein product is CASSLGQQRRPQHF. Filled out from reference TRBV7-8 and TRBJ1-5, the complete variable domain reads GAGVSQSPRYKVAKRGQDVALRCDPISGHVSLFWYQQALGQGPEFLTYFQNEAQLDKSGLPSDRFFAERPEGSVSTLKIQRTQQEDSAVYLCASSLGQQRRPQHFGDGTRLSIL.

This clone occurred a few times. The chain links TRBV11-3 to TRBJ2-5, with unresolved D. V shed 2 bases and J shed 3 bases, with 7 bases lying between them. CDR1 is SGHNT and CDR2 is YENEEA in the germline V gene. The CDR3 length is 13 residues. CDR3 bases: TGTGCCAGCAGCTTATATGCGGAAGAGACCCAGTACTTC. This translates into CASSLYAEETQYF.

The rearrangement joins TRBV7-2 to TRBJ1-2; maybe TRBD1 (6 bases). CDR1 and CDR2 from the germline V gene are SGHTA and FQGNSA. The CDR3 is made up of 15 amino acids. Trimming shortened V by 2 bases and J by 8 bases, and 18 bases separated the two germline ends. The CDR3 spells CASSLPGTTGIGYTF. CDR3 sequence (DNA): TGTGCCAGCAGCTTACCCGGGACGACAGGAATAGGCTACACCTTC.

The gene calls are TRBV14 and TRBJ2-5; weak D call: TRBD2 (6 bases). Germline V gene lookup returns CDR1 SGHDN and CDR2 FVKESK. V was clipped by 4 bases and J by 5 bases, with 11 bases between them. The CDR3 runs 13 residues. The CDR3 DNA reads TGTGCCAGCAGCCCCCCAGGAGGGGAGACCCAGTACTTC. Amino acids: CASSPPGGETQYF.

The rearrangement joins TRBV4-2 to TRBJ1-5; no firm D call. V was trimmed by 3 bases and J by 4 bases, leaving 13 bases between them. Germline lookup yields CDR1 LGHNA and CDR2 YNFKEQ. This CDR3 is built from 15 residues. The CDR3: CASSQAGDGNQPQHF. CDR3 nucleotide sequence: TGTGCCAGCAGCCAGGCGGGCGATGGTAATCAGCCCCAGCATTTT.

The chain joins TRBV19 to TRBJ2-2; 8 bases map to TRBD1. Unmatched junction bases numbered 1, after V lost 6 bases and J lost 1 base. The CDR3 covers 14 residues. Germline CDR1 LNHDA, CDR2 SQIVND (reference sequence). In DNA form, the CDR3 reads TGTGCCAGTAGGGGGACAGGGAACACCGGGGAGCTGTTTTTT. It encodes CASRGTGNTGELFF.

This chain links TRBV5-1 with TRBJ2-7, with TRBD1 matching 9 bases. The CDR3 has 13 amino acids. Trimming took 0 bases from V and 6 from J; bases not matched to a gene: 1. Germline CDR1 SGHRS, CDR2 YFSETQ. DNA for the CDR3: TGCGCCAGCAGCTTGGGACAGGGGGGCGAGCAGTACGTC. The encoded protein is CASSLGQGGEQYV.

This clone was seen a handful of times. The chain employs TRBV21-1 and TRBJ2-5; the table calls TRBD1, which could not be checked here. TRBV21-1 is listed as a pseudogene. This CDR3 contains 18 residues. The CDR3, as DNA: TGTGCCAGCAGCCCCCCTTCTAATTGGGTAGGGGCCCAAGAGACCCAGTACTTC. Its protein is CASSPPSNWVGAQETQYF.

Only one count was recorded for this clone. This chain connects TRBV13 to TRBJ1-2; D gene uncertain. Germline V gene data show CDR1 as PRHDT and CDR2 as FYEKMQ (reference sequence). Trimming cost V 5 bases and J 2 bases, with 15 bases left between them. The CDR3 totals 15 residues. This CDR3 is CASSPRGYANYGYTF. The CDR3, as DNA: TGTGCCAGCAGCCCCCGGGGTTACGCGAACTATGGCTACACCTTC.

This chain connects TRBV6-2 or TRBV6-3 to TRBJ2-3; D is undetermined. Germline loops: CDR1 MNHEY, CDR2 SVGEGT. Trimming removed 3 bases from V and 7 bases from J, with 14 bases in between. The CDR3 spans 14 residues. The CDR3 coding sequence is TGTGCCAGCAGTTATAGAGAAACCGCAAATACGCAGTATTTT. It codes for CASSYRETANTQYF.